The 21 T cell receptor beta chains reported below all come from one sample, sequenced in a study of monozygotic twins with inflammatory bowel disease. From the 5' RACE reads, TCRdb lists one entry per CDR3 protein and no DNA. Its table lists fewer than 450,000 distinct CDR3 sequences. The specimen sequenced was blood. The receptors come from a human donor with ulcerative colitis or Crohn's disease, or a healthy co-twin of an affected twin (not recorded which).

The chain has TRBV6-4 and TRBJ2-2; there is no DNA to check the TCRdb D call of TRBD1. Germline values: CDR1 MRHNA, CDR2 SNTAGT. This CDR3 region has 16 residues. This chain's CDR3 is CASSDPGQKSTGELFF.

The chain uses TRBV27 and TRBJ1-3; the D gene TCRdb calls, TRBD1, cannot be checked with no DNA. CDR1 and CDR2 (germline): MNHEY, SMNVEV (reference sequence). This CDR3 has 16 residues. The CDR3 loop is CASNPPTGHSGNTIYF.

The CDR3 loop is CASSLAPGPGNQPQHF. V usage is TRBV7-6 and J usage is TRBJ1-5. This CDR3 contains 16 residues. Germline CDR1 is SGHVS and CDR2 is FNYEAQ. The full variable domain, its missing parts supplied by reference TRBV7-6 and TRBJ1-5, is GAGVSQSPRYKVTKRGQDVALRCDPISGHVSLYWYRQALGQGPEFLTYFNYEAQQDKSGLPNDRFSAERPEGSISTLTIQRTEQRDSAMYRCASSLAPGPGNQPQHFGDGTRLSIL.

The chain uses TRBV19 and TRBJ2-4; TCRdb reports TRBD1, a call that lacks DNA to check it against. Germline V gene sequence: CDR1 LNHDA, CDR2 SQIVND (reference sequence). This CDR3 spans 14 amino acids. The chain's CDR3 is CASSIDSGQNIQYF.

The chain employs TRBV4-3 and TRBJ1-4; checking the TCRdb D call of TRBD1 is not possible without DNA. The V gene's germline CDR1 is LGHNA and CDR2 YSLEER. The CDR3 covers 16 residues. The CDR3 loop is CASSQGRGATNEKLFF.

The chain carries TRBV7-2 and TRBJ1-3. This CDR3 contains 16 residues. Germline CDR1 and CDR2: SGHTA and FQGNSA. The CDR3 loop reads CASSFRVRRSGNTIYF.

This rearrangement joins TRBV30 to TRBJ1-3; lacking DNA, the TRBD1 call made by TCRdb goes unchecked. The CDR3 consists of 15 residues. CDR1 and CDR2 from the germline V gene are GTSNPN and SVGIG (reference sequence). The CDR3: CAWADRKASGNTIYF.

The J gene is TRBJ1-6, the V gene TRBV4-3; the D call of TRBD1 rests on TCRdb alone, since no DNA is present to check it. In germline, CDR1 is LGHNA, CDR2 YSLEER. This CDR3 has 15 residues. The CDR3 region is CASRGTGTYNSPLHF.

CDR3 amino acids: CASSYSRDKPNYGYTF. V gene TRBV6-5 combines with J gene TRBJ1-2. This CDR3 region has 16 residues. Germline V gene data show CDR1 as MNHEY and CDR2 as SVGAGI.

This rearrangement joins TRBV4-2 to TRBJ2-7; no DNA is available, so the TRBD1 call from TCRdb remains unchecked. Germline V gene sequence: CDR1 LGHNA, CDR2 YNFKEQ. This CDR3 has 16 residues. The CDR3 is CASSQVRLGASFEQYF.

This chain uses TRBV5-4 with TRBJ2-3; the D call of TRBD1 rests on TCRdb alone, since no DNA is present to check it. CDR1 is SGHNT, CDR2 YYREEE, per germline (reference sequence). The CDR3 consists of 15 residues. CDR3 region: CASSGGPRGTDTQYF.

This chain uses TRBV6-4 with TRBJ2-1; TCRdb outputs TRBD2, but without DNA this stays unchecked. Germline V gene lookup returns CDR1 MRHNA and CDR2 SNTAGT. This CDR3 spans 16 amino acids. The CDR3 reads CASSETGTSGNNEQFF.

This rearrangement joins TRBV5-4 to TRBJ2-6; the TRBD2 assignment by TCRdb is unverifiable without DNA. Germline loops: CDR1 SGHNT, CDR2 YYREEE (reference sequence). The CDR3 has 14 residues. The CDR3 spells CASSLTGLSNVLTF. The full variable domain, its missing parts supplied by reference TRBV5-4 and TRBJ2-6, is ETGVTQSPTHLIKTRGQQVTLRCSSQSGHNTVSWYQQALGQGPQFIFQYYREEENGRGNFPPRFSGLQFPNYSSELNVNALELDDSALYLCASSLTGLSNVLTFGAGSRLTVL.

The V gene is TRBV28, the J gene TRBJ2-1; TCRdb's D call of TRBD1 is untestable without DNA. CDR1 is MDHEN and CDR2 is SYDVKM in the germline V gene. CDR3 size: 19 residues. This CDR3 reads CASSLPSAGARRTSNEQFF. Combining the CDR3 with reference TRBV28 and TRBJ2-1 gives the whole variable domain DVKVTQSSRYLVKRTGEKVFLECVQDMDHENMFWYRQDPGLGLRLIYFSYDVKMKEKGDIPEGYSVSREKKERFSLILESASTNQTSMYLCASSLPSAGARRTSNEQFFGPGTRLTVL.

The V and J genes are TRBV7-2 and TRBJ1-2; TCRdb returns TRBD1, unconfirmable since there is no DNA. Germline-derived CDR1 and CDR2 are SGHTA and FQGNSA. The CDR3 totals 13 residues. The CDR3 is CASSSGTDYGYTF.

The rearrangement joins TRBV24-1 to TRBJ2-1. Per the germline V gene, CDR1 is KGHDR and CDR2 is SFDVKD. There are 12 residues in the CDR3. CDR3 loop: CATSDIHNEQFF.

The chain joins TRBV12-3 or TRBV12-4 to TRBJ2-5; TCRdb designates TRBD1, a call that cannot be tested without DNA. This CDR3 comprises 15 residues. CDR3 sequence: CASSPHGQGRETQYF.

The chain's CDR3 is CASSLGEGVSTGELFF. The chain is built from TRBV12-3 or TRBV12-4 and TRBJ2-2; the D gene TCRdb calls, TRBD1, cannot be checked with no DNA. This CDR3 is 16 amino acids long.

This chain uses TRBV5-1 with TRBJ2-2. Per the germline V gene, CDR1 is SGHRS and CDR2 is YFSETQ. The CDR3 consists of 14 residues. The chain's CDR3 is CASSVLSNTGELFF.

The CDR3 reads CASSIRSGTGAGYTF. This sequence joins TRBV11-2 and TRBJ1-2; TCRdb names TRBD1, which stays unverified in the absence of DNA. There are 15 residues in the CDR3. The germline V gene has CDR1 SGHAT and CDR2 FQNNGV.

The gene calls are TRBV27 and TRBJ2-7; TCRdb gives TRBD1 as the D gene, but with no DNA this cannot be confirmed. Germline loops: CDR1 MNHEY, CDR2 SMNVEV (reference sequence). The CDR3 loop spans 15 amino acids. The CDR3 here is CASSLKGQGTIEQYF.